The sequence of this T cell receptor (beta chain) was determined in a study of response to subunit inactivated influenza vaccine. With regard to this clonotype: Its antigen is not known.

Study-wide results and caveats: Each seasonal flu vaccination may recruit only limited new T cells, authors suggested.

TCRdb analysed the RT-PCR reads with MiXCR anew, one entry per CDR3 protein. The data hold hundreds of thousands of distinct CDR3 sequences, with under 20% observed a single time. The specimen comprised PBMCs from blood, sampled around 5 days after vaccination. The sequence was obtained from a man between 50 and 59 years old who received an inactivated influenza vaccine.

This CDR3 reads CASSQAWASYEQYF. The CDR3 region has the DNA TGCGCCAGCAGCCAGGCTTGGGCTAGCTACGAGCAGTACTTC. The chain combines TRBV4-3 with TRBJ2-7; D gene uncertain. V was trimmed by 3 bases and J by 3 bases, leaving 12 bases between them. This CDR3 is built from 14 residues. Germline-derived CDR1 and CDR2 are LGHNA and YSLEER.